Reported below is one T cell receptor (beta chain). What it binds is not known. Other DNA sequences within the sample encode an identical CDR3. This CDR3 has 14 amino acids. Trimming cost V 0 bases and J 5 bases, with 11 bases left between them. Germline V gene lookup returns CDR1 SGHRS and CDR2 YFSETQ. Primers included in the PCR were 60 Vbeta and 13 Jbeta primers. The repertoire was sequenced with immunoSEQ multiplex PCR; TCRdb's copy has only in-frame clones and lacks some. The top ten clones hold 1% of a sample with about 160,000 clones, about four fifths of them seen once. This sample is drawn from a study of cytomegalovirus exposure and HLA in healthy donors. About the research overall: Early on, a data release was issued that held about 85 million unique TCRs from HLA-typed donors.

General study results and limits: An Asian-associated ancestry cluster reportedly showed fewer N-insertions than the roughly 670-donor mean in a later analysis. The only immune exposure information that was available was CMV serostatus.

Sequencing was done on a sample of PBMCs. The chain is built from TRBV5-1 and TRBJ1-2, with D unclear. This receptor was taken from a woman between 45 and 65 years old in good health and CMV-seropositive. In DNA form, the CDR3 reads TGCGCCAGCAGCTTGGAGAGTCCAAATTATGGCTACACCTTC. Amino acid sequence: CASSLESPNYGYTF.